The clone carrying this TCR beta chain came up many times. The data belong to a study of T cells in Graves' hyperthyroidism and ophthalmopathy. Turning to the study itself: Initial diagnosis, before any treatment, was when peripheral blood was collected.

Germline CDR1 is MNHNS and CDR2 is SASEGT. The CDR3 length is 19 residues. Trimming took off 2 bases at V and 4 bases at J, with 26 bases between the two ends. Using RNA transcripts as the source, TCR beta CDR3 regions were amplified. In the first-round RT-PCR of the TCR CDR3, the HTBI primer set was used. TCRdb redid the calling of the multiplex PCR reads with MiXCR, one entry per CDR3 protein. Of fewer than 550,000 distinct CDR3 sequences listed, around 14% are singletons. The TCR originated in a woman aged 18-29 years with Graves' hyperthyroidism. The J gene is TRBJ1-2, the V gene TRBV6-1; weak D call: TRBD1 (5 bases). Sequenced: blood. The CDR3 reads CASSEWRGSGVRAGYGYTF. The CDR3 nucleotides are TGTGCCAGCAGTGAATGGAGGGGCTCTGGCGTGCGTGCCGGCTATGGCTACACCTTC.